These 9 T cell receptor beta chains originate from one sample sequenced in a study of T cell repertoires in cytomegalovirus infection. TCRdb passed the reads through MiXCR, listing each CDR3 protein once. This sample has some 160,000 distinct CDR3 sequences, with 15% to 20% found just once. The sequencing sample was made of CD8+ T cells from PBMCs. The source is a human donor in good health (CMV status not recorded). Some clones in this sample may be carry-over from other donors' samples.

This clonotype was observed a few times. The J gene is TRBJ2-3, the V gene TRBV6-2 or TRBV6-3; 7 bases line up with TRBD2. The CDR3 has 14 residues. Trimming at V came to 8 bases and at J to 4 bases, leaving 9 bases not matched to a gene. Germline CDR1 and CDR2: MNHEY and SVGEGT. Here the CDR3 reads CASLRGGSADTQYF. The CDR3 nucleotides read TGTGCCAGCCTGCGGGGCGGGAGCGCAGATACGCAGTATTTT.

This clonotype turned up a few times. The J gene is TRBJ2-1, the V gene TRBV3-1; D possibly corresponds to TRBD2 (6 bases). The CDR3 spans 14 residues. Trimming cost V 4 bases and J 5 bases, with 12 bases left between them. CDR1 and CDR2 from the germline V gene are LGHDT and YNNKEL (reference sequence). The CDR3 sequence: CASSPVGGNNEQFF. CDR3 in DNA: TGTGCCAGCAGCCCCGTGGGGGGAAACAATGAGCAGTTCTTC.

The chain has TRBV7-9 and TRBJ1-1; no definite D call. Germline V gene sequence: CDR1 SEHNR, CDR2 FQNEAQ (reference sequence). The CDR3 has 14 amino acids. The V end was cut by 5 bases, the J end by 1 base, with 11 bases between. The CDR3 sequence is CASSLREKNTEAFF. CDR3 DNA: TGTGCCAGCAGCCTCCGGGAAAAGAACACTGAAGCTTTCTTT.

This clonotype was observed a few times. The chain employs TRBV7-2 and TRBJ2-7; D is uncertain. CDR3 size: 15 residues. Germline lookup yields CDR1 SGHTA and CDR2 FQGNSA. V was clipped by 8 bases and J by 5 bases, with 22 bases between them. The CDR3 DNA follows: TGTGCCAGCTCGGAAAGAGATCTATCGAGGAACGAGCAGTACTTC. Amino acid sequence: CASSERDLSRNEQYF.

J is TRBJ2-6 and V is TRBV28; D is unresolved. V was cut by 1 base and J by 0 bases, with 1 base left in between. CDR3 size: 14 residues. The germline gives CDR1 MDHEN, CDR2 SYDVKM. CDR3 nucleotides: TGTGCCAGCAGTTTATTCTCTGGGGCCAACGTCCTGACTTTC. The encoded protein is CASSLFSGANVLTF.

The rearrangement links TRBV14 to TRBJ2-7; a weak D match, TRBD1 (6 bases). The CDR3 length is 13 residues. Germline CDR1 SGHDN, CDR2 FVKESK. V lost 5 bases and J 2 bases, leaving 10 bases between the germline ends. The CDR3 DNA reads TGTGCCAGCAGCTTTCGGACAGCCTACGAGCAGTACTTC. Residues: CASSFRTAYEQYF.

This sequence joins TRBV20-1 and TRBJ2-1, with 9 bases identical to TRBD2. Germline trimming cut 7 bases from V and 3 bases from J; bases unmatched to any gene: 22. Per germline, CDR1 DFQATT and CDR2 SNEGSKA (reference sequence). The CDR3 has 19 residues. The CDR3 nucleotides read TGCAGTGTTCCCTACAACCAAAAAAGCGGGAGGACGGGCTACAATGAGCAGTTCTTC. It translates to CSVPYNQKSGRTGYNEQFF.

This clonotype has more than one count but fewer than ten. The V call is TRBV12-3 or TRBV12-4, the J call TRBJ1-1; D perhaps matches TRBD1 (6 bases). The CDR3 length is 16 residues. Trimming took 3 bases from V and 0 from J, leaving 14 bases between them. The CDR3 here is CASSLSRDTVNTEAFF. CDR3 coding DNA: TGTGCCAGCAGTTTGTCTCGGGACACAGTGAACACTGAAGCTTTCTTT.

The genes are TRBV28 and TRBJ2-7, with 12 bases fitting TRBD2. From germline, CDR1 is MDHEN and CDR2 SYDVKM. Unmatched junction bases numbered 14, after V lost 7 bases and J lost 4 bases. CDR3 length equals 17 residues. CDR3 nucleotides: TGTGCCAGCAAGCCGGATCTAGCGGGAGGGCCGACGTACGAGCAGTACTTC. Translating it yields CASKPDLAGGPTYEQYF.